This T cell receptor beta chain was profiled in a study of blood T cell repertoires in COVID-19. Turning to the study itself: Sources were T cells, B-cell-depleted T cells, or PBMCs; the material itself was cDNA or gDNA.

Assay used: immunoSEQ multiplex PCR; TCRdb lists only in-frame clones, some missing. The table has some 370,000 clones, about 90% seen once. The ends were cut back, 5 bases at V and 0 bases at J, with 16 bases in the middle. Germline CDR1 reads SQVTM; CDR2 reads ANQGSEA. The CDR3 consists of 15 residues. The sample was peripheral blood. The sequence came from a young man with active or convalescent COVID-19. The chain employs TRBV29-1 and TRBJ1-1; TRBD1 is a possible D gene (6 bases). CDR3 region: CSVSPLRQVNTEAFF. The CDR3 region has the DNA TGCAGCGTTTCACCGCTTAGACAGGTGAACACTGAAGCTTTCTTT.